This T cell receptor (beta chain) was captured in a study of T cells in Graves' hyperthyroidism and ophthalmopathy. Patients affected by ophthalmopathy presented a Clinical Activity Score of at least 3, a NOSPECS grade of at least 4, and disease duration below 3 months. PBMCs were sourced from approximately 10 ml fresh peripheral blood. The CDR3 is 18 amino acids. The V end lost 2 bases, the J end lost 4 bases, and 23 bases lay between the germline ends. Germline values: CDR1 MDHEN, CDR2 SYDVKM. Using RNA transcripts as the source, TCR beta CDR3 regions were amplified. With the HTBI primer set, the TCR CDR3 went through a first round of RT-PCR. TCRdb re-analysed the multiplex PCR reads in MiXCR, keeping a single row per CDR3 protein. Of about 380,000 distinct CDR3 sequences listed, about 18% are singletons.

The TCR was taken from a young man with Graves' ophthalmopathy. This chain links TRBV28 with TRBJ1-2; D is uncertain. Sequenced material: blood. The CDR3, as DNA: TGTGCCAGCAGTTTAACCCTCCTTGGCATCTCCCTTCGCTATGGCTACACCTTC. Translated: CASSLTLLGISLRYGYTF.